This T cell receptor beta chain was sequenced during a study of blood T cell repertoires in COVID-19. Overall study: Samples representing acute and convalescent COVID-19 were sourced from the United States, Italy and Spain. The cDNA or gDNA used as material had been derived from T cells, B-cell-depleted T cells, or PBMCs.

Germline lookup yields CDR1 SGHRS and CDR2 YFSETQ. This CDR3 has 16 residues. With 4 bases clipped from V and 1 base from J, the junction kept 9 bases outside the gene matches. How the authors handled the data: Amplification with reference gene primers provided the estimates of nucleated cell counts. The method was immunoSEQ multiplex PCR; TCRdb's version includes in-frame clones alone and lacks a portion of them. V and J calls and clone size are given by that table; D and trimming were obtained from the DNA. The data contain approximately 80,000 clones, roughly four fifths of them singletons. The sample consisted of peripheral blood. The chain recombines TRBV5-1 with TRBJ2-5; 8 bases map to TRBD1. This sequence was found in a man in his sixties with acute or convalescent COVID-19. CDR3 sequence: CASSITGGNIQETQYF. The CDR3 bases are TGCGCCAGCAGCATTACAGGGGGGAACATCCAAGAGACCCAGTACTTC.